Described below is a single TCR beta chain sequence and its context. Its antigen is still unknown. This sample is part of a study of cytomegalovirus exposure and HLA in healthy donors. General study results and limits: Most TCR sequences were seen very rarely across donors, but some public TCRs occurred in many.

V lost 9 bases, J lost 0 bases, and 10 bases lay in between. Germline CDR1 is LNHDA and CDR2 is SQIVND (reference sequence). The CDR3 length is 13 residues. 13 Jbeta primers and 60 Vbeta primers were used for the PCR. Produced via immunoSEQ multiplex PCR; TCRdb's table is partial and in-frame only. The sample has about 160,000 clones; 70% to 80% are singletons. The J gene is TRBJ2-3, the V gene TRBV19; a possible D gene is TRBD2 (5 bases). Sample: PBMCs. This clonotype was sampled from a man aged 35 to 55 in good health and CMV-seronegative. CDR3 in amino acids: CASKTTSTDTQYF. CDR3 sequence (DNA): TGTGCCAGCAAGACTACTAGCACAGATACGCAGTATTTT.